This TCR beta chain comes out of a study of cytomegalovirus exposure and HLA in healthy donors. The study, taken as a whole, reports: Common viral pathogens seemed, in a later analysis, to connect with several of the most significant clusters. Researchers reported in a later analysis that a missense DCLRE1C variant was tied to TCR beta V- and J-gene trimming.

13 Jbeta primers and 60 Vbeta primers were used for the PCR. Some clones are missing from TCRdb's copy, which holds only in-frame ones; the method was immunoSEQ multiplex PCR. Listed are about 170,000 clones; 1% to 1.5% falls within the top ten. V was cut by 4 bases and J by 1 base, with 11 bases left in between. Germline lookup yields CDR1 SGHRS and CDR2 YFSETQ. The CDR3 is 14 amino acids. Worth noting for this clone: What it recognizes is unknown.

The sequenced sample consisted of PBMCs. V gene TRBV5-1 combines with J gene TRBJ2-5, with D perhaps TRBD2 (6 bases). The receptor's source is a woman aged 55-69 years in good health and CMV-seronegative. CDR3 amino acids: CASSRSSVQETQYF. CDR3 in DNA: TGCGCCAGCAGCCGTTCTAGCGTCCAAGAGACCCAGTACTTC.